The clone carrying this TCR beta chain was observed many times. Its antigen is unknown. Study-wide results and limits: Tumor memory CD4+ T cell TCR gene usage was found to cluster with blood and lymph node memory CD4+ cells and with lymph node naive CD4+ cells. Greatest tumor Treg TCR overlap was with tumor naive CD4+ cells.

The CDR3 has 15 residues. V was clipped by 4 bases and J by 7 bases; unmatched bases: 10. Constant-region reverse primers amplified full-length variable regions, followed by semi-nested Nested Universal Primer A PCR. Each CDR3 protein gets one entry after TCRdb re-called the 5' RACE reads with MiXCR. This repertoire shows around 21,000 distinct CDR3 sequences, approximately 28% found once; its top ten account for 2.2%. Naive CD4+ cells had CD25+ Tregs removed. The sequenced material came from tumor-infiltrating naive CD4+ T cells sorted from the breast tumor. As for subset: naive CD4+ T cells, CD4+CD45RA+CD25-. The clonotype was recovered from a female donor with breast cancer. The V call is TRBV12-3 or TRBV12-4, the J call TRBJ2-7; 10 nucleotides agree with TRBD2. The DNA of the CDR3 is TGTGCCAGCAGTTCCGGGACTAGCGTGATAGGGGAGCAGTACTTC. It encodes CASSSGTSVIGEQYF.